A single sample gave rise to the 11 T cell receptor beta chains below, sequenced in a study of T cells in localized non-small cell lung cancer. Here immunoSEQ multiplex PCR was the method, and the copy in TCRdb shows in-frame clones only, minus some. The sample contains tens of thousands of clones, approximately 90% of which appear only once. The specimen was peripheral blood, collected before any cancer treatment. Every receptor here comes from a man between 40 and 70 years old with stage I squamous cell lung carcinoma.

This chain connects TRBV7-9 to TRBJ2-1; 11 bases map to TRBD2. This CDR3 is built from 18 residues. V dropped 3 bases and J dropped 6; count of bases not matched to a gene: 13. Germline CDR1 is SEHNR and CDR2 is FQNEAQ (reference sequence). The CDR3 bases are TGTGCCAGCAGCTTGCCCCCGCGACTAGCGGGGAGGGGCAATGAGCAGTTCTTC. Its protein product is CASSLPPRLAGRGNEQFF.

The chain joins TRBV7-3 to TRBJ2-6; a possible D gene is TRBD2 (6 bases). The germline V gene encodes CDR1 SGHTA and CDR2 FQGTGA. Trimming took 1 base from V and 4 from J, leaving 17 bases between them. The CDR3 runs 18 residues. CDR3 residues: CASSLRSAGSVGANVLTF. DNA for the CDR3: TGTGCCAGCAGCTTAAGATCAGCGGGCTCTGTCGGGGCCAACGTCCTGACTTTC.

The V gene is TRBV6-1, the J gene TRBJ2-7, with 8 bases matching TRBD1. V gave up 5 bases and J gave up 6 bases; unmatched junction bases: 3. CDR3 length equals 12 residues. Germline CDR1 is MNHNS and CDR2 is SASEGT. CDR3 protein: CASSRQGLEQYF. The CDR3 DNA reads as TGTGCCAGCAGTCGACAGGGGCTCGAGCAGTACTTC.

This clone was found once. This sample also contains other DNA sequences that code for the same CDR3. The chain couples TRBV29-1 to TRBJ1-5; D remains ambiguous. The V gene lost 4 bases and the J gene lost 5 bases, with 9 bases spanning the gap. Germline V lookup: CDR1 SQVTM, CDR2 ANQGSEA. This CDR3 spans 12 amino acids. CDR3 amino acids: CSVVGIHQPQHF. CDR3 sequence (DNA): TGCAGCGTTGTTGGAATACATCAGCCCCAGCATTTT.

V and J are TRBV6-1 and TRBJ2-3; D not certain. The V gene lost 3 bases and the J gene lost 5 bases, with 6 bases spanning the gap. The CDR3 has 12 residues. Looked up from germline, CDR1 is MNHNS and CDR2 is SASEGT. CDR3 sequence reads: CASSEFRDTQYF. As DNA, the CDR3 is TGTGCCAGCAGTGAGTTTAGAGATACGCAGTATTTT.

CDR3 DNA sequence: TGTGCCAGCAGCCCCCTAGCTATGAGGACCGGGGAGCTGTTTTTT. This gives the protein CASSPLAMRTGELFF. The chain joins TRBV7-3 to TRBJ2-2, with D perhaps matching TRBD2 (5 bases). The V gene's germline CDR1 is SGHTA and CDR2 FQGTGA. The V and J ends lost 5 bases and 5 bases respectively, with 15 bases between them. The length of the CDR3 is 15 residues.

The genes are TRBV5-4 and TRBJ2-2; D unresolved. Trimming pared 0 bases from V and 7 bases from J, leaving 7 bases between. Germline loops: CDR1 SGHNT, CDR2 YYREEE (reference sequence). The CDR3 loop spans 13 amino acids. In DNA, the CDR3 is TGTGCCAGCAGCTTGGCCGGAGACGGGGAGCTGTTTTTT. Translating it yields CASSLAGDGELFF. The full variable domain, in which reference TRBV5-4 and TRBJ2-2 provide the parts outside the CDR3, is ETGVTQSPTHLIKTRGQQVTLRCSSQSGHNTVSWYQQALGQGPQFIFQYYREEENGRGNFPPRFSGLQFPNYSSELNVNALELDDSALYLCASSLAGDGELFFGEGSRLTVL.

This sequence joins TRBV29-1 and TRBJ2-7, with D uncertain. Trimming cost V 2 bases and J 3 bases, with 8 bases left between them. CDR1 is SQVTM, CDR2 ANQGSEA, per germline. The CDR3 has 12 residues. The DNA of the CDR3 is TGCAGCGTTGAAACAGAGAACTACGAGCAGTACTTC. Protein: CSVETENYEQYF.

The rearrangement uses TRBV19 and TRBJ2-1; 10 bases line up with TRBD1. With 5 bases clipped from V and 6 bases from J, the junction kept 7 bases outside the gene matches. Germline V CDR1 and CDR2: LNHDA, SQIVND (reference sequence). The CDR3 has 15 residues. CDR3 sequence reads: CASSDRDRGVNEQFF. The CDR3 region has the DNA TGTGCCAGTAGTGACCGGGACAGGGGTGTCAATGAGCAGTTCTTC.

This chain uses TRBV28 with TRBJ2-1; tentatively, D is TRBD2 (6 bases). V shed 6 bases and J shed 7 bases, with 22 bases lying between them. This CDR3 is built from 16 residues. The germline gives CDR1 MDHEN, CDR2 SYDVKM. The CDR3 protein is CASSTFGLALWNEQFF. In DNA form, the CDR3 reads TGTGCCAGCAGCACCTTCGGGCTAGCGCTTTGGAATGAGCAGTTCTTC.

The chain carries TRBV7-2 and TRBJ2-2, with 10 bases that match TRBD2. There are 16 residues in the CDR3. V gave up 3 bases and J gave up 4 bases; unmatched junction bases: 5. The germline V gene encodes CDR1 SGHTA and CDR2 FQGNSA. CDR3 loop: CASSFAAGGTTGELFF. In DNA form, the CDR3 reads TGTGCCAGCAGCTTCGCAGCGGGAGGGACCACCGGGGAGCTGTTTTTT.